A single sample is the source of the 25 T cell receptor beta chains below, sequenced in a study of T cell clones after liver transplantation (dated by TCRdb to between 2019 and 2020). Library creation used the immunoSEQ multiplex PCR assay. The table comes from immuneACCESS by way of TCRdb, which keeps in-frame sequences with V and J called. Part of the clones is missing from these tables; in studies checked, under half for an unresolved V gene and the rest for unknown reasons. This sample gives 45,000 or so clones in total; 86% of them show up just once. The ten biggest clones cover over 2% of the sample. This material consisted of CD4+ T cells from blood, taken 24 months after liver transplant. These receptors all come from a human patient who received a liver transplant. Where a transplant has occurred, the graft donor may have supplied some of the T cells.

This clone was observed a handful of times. The CDR3 here is CAWGRGGDYEQYF. As DNA, the CDR3 is TGTGCCTGGGGGCGTGGGGGCGACTACGAGCAGTACTTC. The rearrangement links TRBV30 to TRBJ2-7; D perhaps matches TRBD1 (6 bases). Between the trimmed V and J ends, which lost 5 bases and 3 bases, there was a span of 14 bases. There are 13 residues in the CDR3. CDR1 is GTSNPN, CDR2 SVGIG, per germline (reference sequence).

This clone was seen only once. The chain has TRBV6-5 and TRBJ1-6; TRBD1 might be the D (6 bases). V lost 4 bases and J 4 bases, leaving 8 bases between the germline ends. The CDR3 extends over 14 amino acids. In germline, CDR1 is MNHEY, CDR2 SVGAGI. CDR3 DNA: TGTGCCAGCAGTTCACAGGGATATAATTCACCCCTCCACTTT. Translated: CASSSQGYNSPLHF.

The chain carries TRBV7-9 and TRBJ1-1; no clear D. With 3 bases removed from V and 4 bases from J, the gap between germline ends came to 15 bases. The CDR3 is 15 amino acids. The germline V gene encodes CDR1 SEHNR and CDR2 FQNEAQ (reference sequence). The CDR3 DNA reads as TGTGCCAGCAGCTTTGCCAACCGGCGGGGCACTGAAGCTTTCTTT. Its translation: CASSFANRRGTEAFF.

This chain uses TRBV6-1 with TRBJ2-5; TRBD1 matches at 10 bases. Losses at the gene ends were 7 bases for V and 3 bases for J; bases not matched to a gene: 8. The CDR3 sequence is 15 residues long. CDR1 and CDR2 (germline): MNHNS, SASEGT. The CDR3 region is CASIWAGTGEETQYF. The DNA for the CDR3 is TGTGCCAGCATTTGGGCCGGGACAGGGGAAGAGACCCAGTACTTC.

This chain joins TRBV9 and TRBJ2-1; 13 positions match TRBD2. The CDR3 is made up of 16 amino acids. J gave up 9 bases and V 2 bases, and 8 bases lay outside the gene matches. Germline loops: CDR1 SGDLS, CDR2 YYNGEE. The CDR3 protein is CASSVQLAGGHGEQFF. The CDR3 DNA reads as TGTGCCAGCAGCGTGCAACTAGCGGGGGGGCACGGTGAGCAGTTCTTC.

The CDR3 protein is CASKEWGPYEQYF. The CDR3 DNA sequence: TGTGCCAGCAAGGAGTGGGGCCCCTACGAGCAGTACTTC. This chain joins TRBV27 and TRBJ2-7; D possibly corresponds to TRBD1 (5 bases). The germline gives CDR1 MNHEY, CDR2 SMNVEV (reference sequence). The CDR3 spans 13 residues. Trimming removed 7 bases from V and 2 bases from J, with 12 bases in between.

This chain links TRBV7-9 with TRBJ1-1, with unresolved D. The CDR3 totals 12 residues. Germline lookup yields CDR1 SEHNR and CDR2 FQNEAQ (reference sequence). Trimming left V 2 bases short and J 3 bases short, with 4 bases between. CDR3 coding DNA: TGTGCCAGCAGCTTAAGTTACACTGAAGCTTTCTTT. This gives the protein CASSLSYTEAFF.

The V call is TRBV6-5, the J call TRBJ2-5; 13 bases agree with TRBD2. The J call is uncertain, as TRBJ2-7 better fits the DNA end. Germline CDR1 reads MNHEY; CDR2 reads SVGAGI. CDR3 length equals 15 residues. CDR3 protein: CASSSTSGRAYEQYF. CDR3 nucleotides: TGTGCCAGCAGTTCCACTAGCGGGAGGGCCTACGAGCAGTACTTC.

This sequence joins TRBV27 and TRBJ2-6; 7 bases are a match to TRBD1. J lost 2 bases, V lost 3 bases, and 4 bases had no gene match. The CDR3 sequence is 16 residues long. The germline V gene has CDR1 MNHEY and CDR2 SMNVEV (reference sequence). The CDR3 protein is CASSLWQGAGANVLTF. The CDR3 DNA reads TGTGCCAGCAGTTTGTGGCAGGGGGCTGGGGCCAACGTCCTGACTTTC. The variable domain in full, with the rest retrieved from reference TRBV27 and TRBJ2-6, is EAQVTQNPRYLITVTGKKLTVTCSQNMNHEYMSWYRQDPGLGLRQIYYSMNVEVTDKGDVPEGYKVSRKEKRNFPLILESPSPNQTSLYFCASSLWQGAGANVLTFGAGSRLTVL.

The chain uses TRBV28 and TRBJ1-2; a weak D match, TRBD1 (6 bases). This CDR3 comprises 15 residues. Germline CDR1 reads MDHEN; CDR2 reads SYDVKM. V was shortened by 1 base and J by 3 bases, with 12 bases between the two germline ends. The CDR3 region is CASSLYGGPDYGYTF. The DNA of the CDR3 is TGTGCCAGCAGTTTATATGGGGGGCCGGACTATGGCTACACCTTC.

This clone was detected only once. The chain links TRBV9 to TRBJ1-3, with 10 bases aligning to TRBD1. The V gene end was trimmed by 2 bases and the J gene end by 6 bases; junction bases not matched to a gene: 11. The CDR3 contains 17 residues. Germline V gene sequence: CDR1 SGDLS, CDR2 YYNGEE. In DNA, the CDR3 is TGTGCCAGCAGCGTCCTTGCCCCCGGGACAGGGGCAAACACCATATATTTT. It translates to CASSVLAPGTGANTIYF. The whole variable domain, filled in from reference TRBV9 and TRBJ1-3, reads DSGVTQTPKHLITATGQRVTLRCSPRSGDLSVYWYQQSLDQGLQFLIQYYNGEERAKGNILERFSAQQFPDLHSELNLSSLELGDSALYFCASSVLAPGTGANTIYFGEGSWLTVV.

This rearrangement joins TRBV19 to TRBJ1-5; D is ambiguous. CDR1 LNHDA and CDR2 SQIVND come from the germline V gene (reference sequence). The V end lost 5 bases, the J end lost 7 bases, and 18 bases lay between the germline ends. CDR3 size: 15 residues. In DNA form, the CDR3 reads TGTGCCAGTAGTTGGTCCGGCAGATCACCCCAGCCCCAGCATTTT. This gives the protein CASSWSGRSPQPQHF.

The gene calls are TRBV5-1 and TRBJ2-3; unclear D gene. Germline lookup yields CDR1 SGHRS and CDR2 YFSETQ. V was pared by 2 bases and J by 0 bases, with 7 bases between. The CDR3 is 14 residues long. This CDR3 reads CASSFGSSTDTQYF. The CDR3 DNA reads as TGCGCCAGCAGCTTTGGGTCGAGCACAGATACGCAGTATTTT.

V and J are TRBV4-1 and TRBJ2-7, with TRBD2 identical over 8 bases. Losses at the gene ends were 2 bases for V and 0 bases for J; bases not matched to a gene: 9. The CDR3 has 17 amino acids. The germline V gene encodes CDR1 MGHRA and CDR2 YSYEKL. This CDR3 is CASSQTLLSGTSYEQYF. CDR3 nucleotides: TGCGCCAGCAGCCAAACCCTCCTTAGCGGGACCTCCTACGAGCAGTACTTC.

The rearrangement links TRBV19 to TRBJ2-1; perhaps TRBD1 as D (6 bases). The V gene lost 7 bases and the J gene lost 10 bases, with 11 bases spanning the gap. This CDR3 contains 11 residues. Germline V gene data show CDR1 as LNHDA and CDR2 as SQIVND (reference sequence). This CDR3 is CASTLDREQFF. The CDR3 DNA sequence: TGTGCCAGTACCCTCGACAGGGAGCAGTTCTTC.

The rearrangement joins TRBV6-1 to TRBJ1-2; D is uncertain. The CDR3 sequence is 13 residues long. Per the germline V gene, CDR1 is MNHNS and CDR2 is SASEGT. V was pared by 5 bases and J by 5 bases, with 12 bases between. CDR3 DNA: TGTGCCAGCAGTCTCCATGAATCTTATGGCTACACCTTC. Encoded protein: CASSLHESYGYTF.

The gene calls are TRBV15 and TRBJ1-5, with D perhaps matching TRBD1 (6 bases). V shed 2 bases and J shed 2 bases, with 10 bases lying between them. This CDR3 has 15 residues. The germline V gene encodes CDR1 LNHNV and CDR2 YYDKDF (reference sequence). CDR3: CATSRSRGGNQPQHF. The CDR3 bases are TGTGCCACCAGCAGATCCAGGGGCGGCAATCAGCCCCAGCATTTT.

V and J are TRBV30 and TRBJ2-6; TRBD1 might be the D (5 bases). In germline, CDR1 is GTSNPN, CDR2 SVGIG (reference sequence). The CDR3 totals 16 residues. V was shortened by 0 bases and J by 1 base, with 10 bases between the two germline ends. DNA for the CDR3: TGTGCCTGGAGTGTACGATCAGGGTCTGGGGCCAACGTCCTGACTTTC. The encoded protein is CAWSVRSGSGANVLTF.

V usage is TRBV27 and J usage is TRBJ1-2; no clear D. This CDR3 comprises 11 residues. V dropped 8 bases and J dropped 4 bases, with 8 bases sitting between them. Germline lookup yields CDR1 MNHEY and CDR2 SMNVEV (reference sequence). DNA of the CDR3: TGTGCCAGCGGCGTCGGCTATGGCTACACCTTC. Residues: CASGVGYGYTF.

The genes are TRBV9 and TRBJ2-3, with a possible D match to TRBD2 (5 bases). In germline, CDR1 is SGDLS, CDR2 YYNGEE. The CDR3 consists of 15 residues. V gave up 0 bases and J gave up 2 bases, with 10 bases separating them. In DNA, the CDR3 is TGTGCCAGCAGCGTAGTTGCGGGCTCCACAGATACGCAGTATTTT. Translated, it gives CASSVVAGSTDTQYF. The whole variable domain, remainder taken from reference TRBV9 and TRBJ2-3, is DSGVTQTPKHLITATGQRVTLRCSPRSGDLSVYWYQQSLDQGLQFLIQYYNGEERAKGNILERFSAQQFPDLHSELNLSSLELGDSALYFCASSVVAGSTDTQYFGPGTRLTVL.

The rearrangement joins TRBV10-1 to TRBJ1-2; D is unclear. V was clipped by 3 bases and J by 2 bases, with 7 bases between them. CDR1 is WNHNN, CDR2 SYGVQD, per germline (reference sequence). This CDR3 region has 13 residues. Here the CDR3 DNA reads TGCGCCAGCAGTGAACGGCAAAACTATGGCTACACCTTC. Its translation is CASSERQNYGYTF.

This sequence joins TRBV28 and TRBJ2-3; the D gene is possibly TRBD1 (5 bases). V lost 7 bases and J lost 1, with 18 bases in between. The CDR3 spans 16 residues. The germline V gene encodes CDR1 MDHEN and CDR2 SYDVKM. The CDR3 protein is CASTFRRTRRTDTQYF. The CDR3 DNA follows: TGTGCCAGCACATTCCGTCGGACACGTCGCACAGATACGCAGTATTTT.

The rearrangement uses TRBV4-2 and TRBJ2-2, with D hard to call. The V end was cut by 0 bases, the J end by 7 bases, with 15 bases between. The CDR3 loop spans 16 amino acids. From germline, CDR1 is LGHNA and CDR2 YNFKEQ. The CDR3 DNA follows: TGTGCCAGCAGCCAAGATTGGGGAATGGTGGGCGGGGAGCTGTTTTTT. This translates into CASSQDWGMVGGELFF.

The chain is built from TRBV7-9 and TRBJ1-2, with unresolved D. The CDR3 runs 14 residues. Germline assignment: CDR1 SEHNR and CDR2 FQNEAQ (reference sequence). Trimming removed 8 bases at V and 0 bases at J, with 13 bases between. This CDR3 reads CASGSELANYGYTF. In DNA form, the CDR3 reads TGTGCCAGCGGATCGGAACTAGCTAACTATGGCTACACCTTC.

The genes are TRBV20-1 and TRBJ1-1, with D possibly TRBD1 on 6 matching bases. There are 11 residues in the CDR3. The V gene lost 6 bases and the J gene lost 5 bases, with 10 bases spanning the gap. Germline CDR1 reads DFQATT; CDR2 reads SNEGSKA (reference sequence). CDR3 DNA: TGCAGTGCGAAAAGGGGGACTGAAGCTTTCTTT. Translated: CSAKRGTEAFF.